This T cell receptor beta chain was obtained from a study of T cell responses to AZD1222 COVID-19 vaccine. Findings and limits, study-wide: Every sample of the repertoires postdated the peak T cell response.

Per germline, CDR1 SGHVS and CDR2 FNYEAQ. V dropped 5 bases and J dropped 2; count of bases not matched to a gene: 6. CDR3 length: 15 residues. Of note for this clone: No antigen is known for it.

Combined were second doses at about 4 or about 12 weeks. Libraries were prepared by immunoSEQ multiplex PCR; TCRdb keeps only in-frame clonotypes and omits some of them. The table records more than 90,000 clones, more than 70% of them present only once. This sequence joins TRBV7-6 and TRBJ2-7; 10 bases match TRBD2. Specimen: peripheral blood, collected 28 days after the second AZD1222 dose. This receptor was identified in an adult who received the AZD1222 COVID-19 vaccine. CDR3 nucleotide sequence: TGTGCCAGCAGCCCAGCGGGAGGGCCCCCCTACGAGCAGTACTTC. Protein sequence: CASSPAGGPPYEQYF.